The rows below give T cell receptor beta chains drawn from one sample of a study of shared clonotypes between healthy human individuals. Here immunoSEQ multiplex PCR was the method, and the copy in TCRdb shows in-frame clones only, minus some. The data hold around 500,000 clones, with around 79% observed a single time. Sequencing was done on a sample of PBMCs. These receptors originate from a woman aged 35 to 49 in good health. Some clones in this sample may be carry-over from other donors' samples. CDR3s include the opening cysteine and the closing phenylalanine or tryptophan. The D gene is left open where the match is weak. Part of the rows lack a size; the others show once, few, many or a class for expanded clones.

>TRBD1|NA|TRBJ2-1|TRBV25-1
TGTGCCAGCAGTGACCCCTCGACAGGGGGAAATGAGCAGTTCTTC
CASSDPSTGGNEQFF
>NA|NA|TRBJ2-2|TRBV2
TGTGCCAGCAGTTGGGACACAGACACCGGGGAGCTGTTTTTT
CASSWDTDTGELFF
>NA|NA|TRBJ1-3|TRBV19
TGTGCCAGTACCAGACCAGGGCTCGGAAACACCATATATTTT
CASTRPGLGNTIYF
>NA|NA|TRBJ1-2|TRBV27
TGTGCCAGCAGTTCCGCCTACAGGGACTATGGCTACACCTTC
CASSSAYRDYGYTF
>TRBD2|NA|TRBJ2-2|TRBV5-1
TGCGCCAGCAGCTCCAAGAATTCGACTAGCGGGACCATGAACACCGGGGAGCTGTTTTTT
CASSSKNSTSGTMNTGELFF
>TRBD1|NA|TRBJ2-3|TRBV9
TGTGCCAGCAGCGTAGCTACACAGGGGAGTATGTATTTT
CASSVATQGSMYF
>TRBD2|many|TRBJ2-7|TRBV9
TGTGCCAGCAGCGTAGCGGGGGGTTATGAGAAGCAGTACTTC
CASSVAGGYEKQYF
>NA|NA|TRBJ1-2|TRBV5-1
TGCGCCAGCAGCTTCACGGGCCGCTCAAACTATGGCTACACCTTC
CASSFTGRSNYGYTF
>NA|NA|TRBJ1-3|TRBV5-1
TGCGCCAGCAGCAGTCAGGGTTCCTCTGGAAACACCATATATTTT
CASSSQGSSGNTIYF
>NA|NA|TRBJ2-1|TRBV6-6
TGTGCCAGCAGTTACTCCCCCAATGAGCAGTTCTTC
CASSYSPNEQFF
>NA|NA|TRBJ2-1|TRBV5-4
TGTGCCAGCAGCTTGGGGGCCAGCGCCGGATTAAGCTCCTACAATGAGCAGTTCTTC
CASSLGASAGLSSYNEQFF
>NA|NA|TRBJ1-4|TRBV5-8
TGTGCCAGCAGCTTGCAGGATGAAAAACTGTTTTTT
CASSLQDEKLFF
>TRBD2|NA|TRBJ2-2|TRBV7-2
TGTGCCAGCAGCCCAACTAGCGGGAGGTCGCAGGGGGAGCTGTTTTTT
CASSPTSGRSQGELFF
>NA|NA|TRBJ1-5|TRBV7-6
TGTGCCAGCAGCTCCCGGGGGGGCAATCAGCCCCAGCATTTT
CASSSRGGNQPQHF
>NA|NA|TRBJ1-1|TRBV19
TGTGCCAGCAGGACTGAGGGGAACACTGAAGCTTTCTTT
CASRTEGNTEAFF
>NA|NA|TRBJ2-2|TRBV7-2
TGTGCCAGCAGCCGTGACACCGGGGAGCTGTTTTTT
CASSRDTGELFF
>NA|NA|TRBJ2-7|TRBV7-9
TGTGCCAGCCTCATGGGATTCGGGGCCGAGCAGTACTTC
CASLMGFGAEQYF
>NA|NA|TRBJ2-2|TRBV7-3
TGTGCCAGCAGCCGATGGGGGGCGGACACCGGGGAGCTGTTTTTT
CASSRWGADTGELFF
>NA|once|TRBJ2-2|TRBV5-1
TGCGCCAGCAGTCTTGGTGGTGGGACCGGGGAGCTGTTTTTT
CASSLGGGTGELFF
>NA|NA|TRBJ2-7|TRBV9
TGTGCCAGCAGCGTAGAGGTCACGGGAATCTACGAGCAGTACTTC
CASSVEVTGIYEQYF
>TRBD2|NA|TRBJ2-2|TRBV30
TGTGCCTGGGCCAGCGGGAGGTACACCGGGGAGCTGTTTTTT
CAWASGRYTGELFF
>TRBD1|once|TRBJ2-2|TRBV27
TGTGCCAGCAGGAGACTCGGGGGACAGGGTCCCCCCGGGGAGCTGTTTTTT
CASRRLGGQGPPGELFF
>NA|NA|TRBJ1-3|TRBV6-6
TGTGCCAGCAGTTACGAACCCACCAGCACCATATATTTT
CASSYEPTSTIYF
>NA|NA|TRBJ1-4|TRBV5-1
TGCGCCAGCAGCTTCGGACAGCCAGATGAAAAACTGTTTTTT
CASSFGQPDEKLFF
>NA|NA|TRBJ2-7|TRBV14
TGTGCCAGCAGCCGGCTTACCTACGAGCAGTACTTC
CASSRLTYEQYF
>TRBD1|NA|TRBJ1-5|TRBV15
TGTGCCACCAGCAGACGGGACAGTTACAATCAGCCCCAGCATTTT
CATSRRDSYNQPQHF
>TRBD2|NA|TRBJ2-7|TRBV27
TGTGCCAGCAGTACAAACTGGGAGGGCGGGTCCTACGAGCAGTACTTC
CASSTNWEGGSYEQYF
>TRBD1|once|TRBJ1-2|TRBV27
TGTGCCAGCAGTTTATCCCGAACTGGACAGGGCGCTGGCTACACCTTC
CASSLSRTGQGAGYTF
>NA|NA|TRBJ2-1|TRBV28
TGTGCCAGCAGTTTATATGCTGAGCAGTTCTTC
CASSLYAEQFF
>NA|NA|TRBJ1-2|TRBV7-9
TGTGCCAGCAGCGAGGTCCCGAAATATGGCTACACCTTC
CASSEVPKYGYTF
>NA|NA|TRBJ2-7|TRBV6-5
TGTGCCAGCAGTTTGCGACAGACCTACGAGCAGTACTTC
CASSLRQTYEQYF
>TRBD1|NA|TRBJ2-5|TRBV2
TGTGCCAGCCGAGGGGCCAGGGGGTCCGGAAAGACCCAGTACTTC
CASRGARGSGKTQYF
>NA|NA|TRBJ2-1|TRBV5-5
TGTGCCAGCAGCCAGACCGGGGTCTCTGTGCATGAGCAGTTCTTC
CASSQTGVSVHEQFF
>TRBD2|NA|TRBJ2-1|TRBV29-1
TGCAGCGTTGAACCGGGACTAGCGTTCGATGAGCAGTTCTTC
CSVEPGLAFDEQFF
>TRBD1|NA|TRBJ2-1|TRBV19
TGTGCCAGTAGTATAGAGGGGACAGGGGGTTACAATGAGCAGTTCTTC
CASSIEGTGGYNEQFF
>NA|NA|TRBJ1-3|TRBV19
TGTGCCAGTGGACCATCACAGTTCAGTGGAAACACCATATATTTT
CASGPSQFSGNTIYF
>NA|NA|TRBJ1-4|TRBV5-4
TGTGCCAGCAGCCGGGACCGGACGGGAGGTGAAAAACTGTTTTTT
CASSRDRTGGEKLFF
>NA|NA|TRBJ2-7|TRBV4-2
TGTGCCAGCAGCCCCCGAGGGGATACCTACGAGCAGTACTTC
CASSPRGDTYEQYF
>NA|NA|TRBJ2-5|TRBV18
TGTGCCAGCTCAACGACCTACCAAGAGACCCAGTACTTC
CASSTTYQETQYF
>TRBD2|NA|TRBJ2-7|TRBV9
TGTGCCAGCAGCGCTTCCGGGACTAGCGGGAGCGAGCAGTACTTC
CASSASGTSGSEQYF